This T cell receptor (beta chain) is drawn from a study of T cells expressing NK-cell markers. As for the study in general: Sorted CD3+CD56+NKG2C+, CD3+CD56+NKG2C- and CD3+CD56-NKG2C+ T-cell subsets were beta-chain profiled. Sequencing covered eight donors, seven HCMV-seropositive and one seronegative. Findings of the study overall: Among several donors, these clonotypes also ranked first in the CD3+CD56-NKG2C+ fraction.

Production of TCR beta cDNA relied on 5'RACE template switching with UMIs. One entry per CDR3 protein, without DNA, is what TCRdb gives after re-calling the 5' RACE reads. The sample is made up of some 140,000 distinct CDR3 sequences, and the top ten hold over 35% of it. Concerning this clonotype: Its antigen is undetermined.

Germline CDR1 is SGHVS and CDR2 is FQNEAQ. The CDR3 sequence is 18 residues long. The sequenced sample consisted of blood T cells: a sorted CD56 or NKG2C T cell subset, CD4+ or CD8+ T cells, or bulk PBMC T cells (not recorded which). The TCR sequence derives from a woman in her fifties or sixties in good health. V is TRBV7-8 and J is TRBJ2-1; TCRdb lists TRBD2, though no DNA is available to test this call. The CDR3 spells CASSFDPSGRAAYNEQFF.